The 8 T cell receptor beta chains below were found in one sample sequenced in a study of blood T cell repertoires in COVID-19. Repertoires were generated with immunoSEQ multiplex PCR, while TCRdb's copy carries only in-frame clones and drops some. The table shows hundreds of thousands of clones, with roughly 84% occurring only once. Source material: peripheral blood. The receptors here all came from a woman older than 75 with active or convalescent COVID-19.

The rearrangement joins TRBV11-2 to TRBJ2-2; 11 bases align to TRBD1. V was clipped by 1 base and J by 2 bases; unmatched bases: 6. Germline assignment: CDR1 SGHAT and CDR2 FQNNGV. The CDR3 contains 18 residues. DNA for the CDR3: TGTGCCAGCAGCTTAGCCTACGGACAGGGGGCCAACACCGGGGAGCTGTTTTTT. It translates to CASSLAYGQGANTGELFF.

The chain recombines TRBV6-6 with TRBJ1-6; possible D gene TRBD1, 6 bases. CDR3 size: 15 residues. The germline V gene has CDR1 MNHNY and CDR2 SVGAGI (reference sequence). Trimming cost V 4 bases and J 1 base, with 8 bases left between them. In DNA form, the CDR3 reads TGTGCCAGCAGTTCAGGGGTTTCCTATAATTCACCCCTCCACTTT. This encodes CASSSGVSYNSPLHF.

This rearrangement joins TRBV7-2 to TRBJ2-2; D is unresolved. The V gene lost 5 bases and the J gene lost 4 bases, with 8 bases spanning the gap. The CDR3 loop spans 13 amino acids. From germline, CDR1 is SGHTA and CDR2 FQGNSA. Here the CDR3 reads CASSLTRTGELFF. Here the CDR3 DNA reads TGTGCCAGCAGCCTCACTCGCACCGGGGAGCTGTTTTTT.

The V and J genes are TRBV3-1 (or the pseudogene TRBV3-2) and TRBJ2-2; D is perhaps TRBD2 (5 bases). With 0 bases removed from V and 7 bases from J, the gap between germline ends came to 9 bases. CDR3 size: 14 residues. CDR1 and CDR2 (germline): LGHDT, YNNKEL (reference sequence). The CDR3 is CASSQDPRGGELFF. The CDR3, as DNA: TGTGCCAGCAGCCAAGATCCCCGGGGCGGGGAGCTGTTTTTT.

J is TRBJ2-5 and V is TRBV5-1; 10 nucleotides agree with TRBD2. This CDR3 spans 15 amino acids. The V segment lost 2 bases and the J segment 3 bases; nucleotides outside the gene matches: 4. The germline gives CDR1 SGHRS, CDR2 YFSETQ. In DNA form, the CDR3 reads TGCGCCAGCAGCTTCGGTGGGACTAGCGAAGAGACCCAGTACTTC. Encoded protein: CASSFGGTSEETQYF.

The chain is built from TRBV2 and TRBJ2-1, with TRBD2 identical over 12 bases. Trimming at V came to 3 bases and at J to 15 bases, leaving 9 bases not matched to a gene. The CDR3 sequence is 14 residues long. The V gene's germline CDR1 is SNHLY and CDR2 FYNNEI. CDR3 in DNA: TGTGCCAGCAGTGAGGCGCTAGCGGGGGGGCCGCGGTTCTTC. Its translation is CASSEALAGGPRFF.

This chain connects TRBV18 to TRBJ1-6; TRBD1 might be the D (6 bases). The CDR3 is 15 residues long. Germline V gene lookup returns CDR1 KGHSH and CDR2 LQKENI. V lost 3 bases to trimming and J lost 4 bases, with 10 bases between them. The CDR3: CASSPEDRYNSPLHF. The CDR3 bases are TGTGCCAGCTCACCGGAGGACAGATATAATTCACCCCTCCACTTT.

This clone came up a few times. CDR3 residues: CASSRTQGGGDQPQHF. The CDR3 DNA follows: TGCGCCAGCAGCCGCACACAGGGGGGCGGCGATCAGCCCCAGCATTTT. The chain employs TRBV4-1 and TRBJ1-5; 8 bases match TRBD1. The CDR3 totals 16 residues. Germline CDR1 and CDR2: MGHRA and YSYEKL. V dropped 4 bases and J dropped 5; count of bases not matched to a gene: 10.